The present TCR beta chain was sequenced within a study of response to subunit inactivated influenza vaccine. General observations from the study: Seasonal influenza vaccination, on each occasion, was suggested by the authors to recruit few new T cells.

This clonotype was counted only a few times. No antigen is known for it. Using its own MiXCR run on the RT-PCR reads, TCRdb lists one record per CDR3 protein. The data show more than 700,000 distinct CDR3 sequences, 21% seen once. CDR1 KGHDR and CDR2 SFDVKD come from the germline V gene. V was cut by 7 bases and J by 4 bases, with 10 bases left in between. CDR3 length: 13 amino acids. This sequence joins TRBV24-1 and TRBJ2-1; TRBD1 might be the D (6 bases). The TCR sequence derives from a man aged 50 to 60 who received an inactivated influenza vaccine. The sequenced sample was PBMCs from blood, obtained 5 days after vaccination. The DNA for the CDR3 is TGTGCCACCAGGGCAGGGGAGTACAATGAGCAGTTCTTC. Residues: CATRAGEYNEQFF.